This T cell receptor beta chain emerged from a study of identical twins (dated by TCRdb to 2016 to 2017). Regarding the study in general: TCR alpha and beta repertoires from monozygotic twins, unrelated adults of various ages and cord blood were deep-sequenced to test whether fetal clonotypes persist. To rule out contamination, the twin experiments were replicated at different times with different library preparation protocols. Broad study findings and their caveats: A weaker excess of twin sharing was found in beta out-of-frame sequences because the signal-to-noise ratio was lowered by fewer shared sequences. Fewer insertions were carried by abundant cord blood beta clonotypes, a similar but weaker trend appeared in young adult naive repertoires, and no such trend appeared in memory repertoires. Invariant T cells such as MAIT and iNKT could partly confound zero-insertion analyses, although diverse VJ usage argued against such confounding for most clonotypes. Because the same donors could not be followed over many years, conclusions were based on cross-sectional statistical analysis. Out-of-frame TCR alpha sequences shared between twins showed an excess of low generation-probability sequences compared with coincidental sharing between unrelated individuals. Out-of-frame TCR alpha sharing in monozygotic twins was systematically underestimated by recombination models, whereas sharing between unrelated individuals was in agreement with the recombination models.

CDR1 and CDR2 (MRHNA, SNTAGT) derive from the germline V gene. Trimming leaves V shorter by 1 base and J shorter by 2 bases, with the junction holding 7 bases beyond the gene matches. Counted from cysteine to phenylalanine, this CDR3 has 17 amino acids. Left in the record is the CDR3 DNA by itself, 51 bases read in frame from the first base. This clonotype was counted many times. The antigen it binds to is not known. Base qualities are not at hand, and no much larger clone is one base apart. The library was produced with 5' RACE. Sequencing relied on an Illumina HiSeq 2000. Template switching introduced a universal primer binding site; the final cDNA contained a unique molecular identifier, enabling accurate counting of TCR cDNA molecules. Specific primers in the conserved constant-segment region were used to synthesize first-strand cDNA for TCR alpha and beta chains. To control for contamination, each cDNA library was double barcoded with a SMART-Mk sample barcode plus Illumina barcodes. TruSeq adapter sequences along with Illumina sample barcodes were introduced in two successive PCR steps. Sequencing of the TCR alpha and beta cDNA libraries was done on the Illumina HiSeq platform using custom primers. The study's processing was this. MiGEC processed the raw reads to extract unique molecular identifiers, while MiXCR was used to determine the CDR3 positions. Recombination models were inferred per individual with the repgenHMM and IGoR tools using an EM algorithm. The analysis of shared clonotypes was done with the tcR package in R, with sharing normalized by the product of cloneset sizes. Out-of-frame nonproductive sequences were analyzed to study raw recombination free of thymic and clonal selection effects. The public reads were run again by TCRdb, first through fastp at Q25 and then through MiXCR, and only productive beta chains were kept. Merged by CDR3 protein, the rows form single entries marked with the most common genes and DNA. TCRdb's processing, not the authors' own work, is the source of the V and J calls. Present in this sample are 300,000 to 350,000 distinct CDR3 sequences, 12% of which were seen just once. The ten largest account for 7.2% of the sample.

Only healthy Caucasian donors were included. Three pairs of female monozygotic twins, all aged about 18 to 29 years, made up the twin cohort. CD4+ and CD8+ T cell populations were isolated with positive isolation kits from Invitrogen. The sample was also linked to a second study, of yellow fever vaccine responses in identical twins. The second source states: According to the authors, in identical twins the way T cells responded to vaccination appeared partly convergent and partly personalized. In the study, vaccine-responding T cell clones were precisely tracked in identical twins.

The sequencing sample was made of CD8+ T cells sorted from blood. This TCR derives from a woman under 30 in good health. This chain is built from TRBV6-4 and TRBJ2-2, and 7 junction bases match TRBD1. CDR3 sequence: CASSDWDRGQNTGELFF. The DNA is TGTGCCAGCAGTGACTGGGACAGAGGGCAAAACACCGGGGAGCTGTTTTTT.